This T cell receptor beta chain was sequenced for a study of T cell responses to AZD1222 COVID-19 vaccine. Measured with immunoSEQ multiplex PCR; TCRdb has only the in-frame clones, and not every one. This table has about 140,000 clones, under 95% appearing once. The CDR3 loop spans 12 amino acids. Concerning this clone: Compared with germline, one end of the junction differs, possibly owing to a read error.

This receptor was identified in an adult in good health. The sequences come from peripheral blood, collected on day 0 of AZD1222 vaccination. The chain combines TRBV12-3 or TRBV12-4 with TRBJ1-2; possible D gene TRBD1, 6 bases. DNA for the CDR3: TGTGCCAGCAGTCTGAATACAGGGAAGTCAGCCTTC. Amino acid sequence: CASSLNTGKSAF.